This T cell receptor (beta chain) was found in a study of T cell responses to AZD1222 COVID-19 vaccine. V was cut by 7 bases and J by 6 bases, with 10 bases left in between. Looked up from germline, CDR1 is MDHEN and CDR2 is SYDVKM. This CDR3 contains 13 residues. Only in-frame clones appear in the TCRdb table, and some are missing; sequencing was by immunoSEQ multiplex PCR. The sample includes some 120,000 clones, approximately 85% seen only once; the top ten take roughly 9.1%. Findings and caveats of the study: Clonal diversity was possibly underestimated, and white British individuals and females predominated among donors.

With respect to this clone: What it binds is not known.

Sequenced here: peripheral blood, sampled on day 0 of AZD1222 vaccination. The chain couples TRBV28 to TRBJ1-6, with a tentative D call TRBD1 (6 bases). The receptor comes from an adult in good health. CDR3: CASTFRGNSPLHF. The CDR3 DNA sequence: TGTGCCAGCACTTTCAGGGGTAATTCACCCCTCCACTTT.